These 17 T cell receptor beta chains were all obtained from the same sample, sequenced in a study of OX40 agonist ivuxolimab in advanced cancers. TCRdb's copy holds only in-frame clones and misses some; the assay was immunoSEQ multiplex PCR. The repertoire has tens of thousands of clones, around 84% of them found once; the top ten carry approximately 2.4%. The sample was CD4+ or CD8+ T cells sorted from blood, taken in a trial of the OX40 agonist ivuxolimab. The receptors were gathered from an adult with an advanced solid tumor such as melanoma, head and neck, liver or kidney cancer.

The chain couples TRBV5-4 to TRBJ1-4; TRBD1 matches at 8 bases. Germline CDR1 is SGHNT and CDR2 is YYREEE (reference sequence). The CDR3 runs 16 residues. V dropped 3 bases and J dropped 2; count of bases not matched to a gene: 6. The CDR3, as DNA: TGTGCCAGCAGCTCCAGACAGGGGTCTACTAATGAAAAACTGTTTTTT. Translating gives CASSSRQGSTNEKLFF. The full variable domain, in which reference TRBV5-4 and TRBJ1-4 provide the parts outside the CDR3, is ETGVTQSPTHLIKTRGQQVTLRCSSQSGHNTVSWYQQALGQGPQFIFQYYREEENGRGNFPPRFSGLQFPNYSSELNVNALELDDSALYLCASSSRQGSTNEKLFFGSGTQLSVL.

V gene TRBV7-3 combines with J gene TRBJ2-3; D is ambiguous. The CDR3 is 15 amino acids. V was pared by 2 bases and J by 0 bases, with 9 bases between. Germline V gene sequence: CDR1 SGHTA, CDR2 FQGTGA. CDR3 coding DNA: TGTGCCAGCAGCTTAGGTGGAACTAGCACAGATACGCAGTATTTT. Its translation: CASSLGGTSTDTQYF.

The chain combines TRBV11-2 with TRBJ2-7; possible D gene TRBD2, 6 bases. CDR1 and CDR2 from the germline V gene are SGHAT and FQNNGV. The CDR3 is 15 amino acids. V shed 1 base and J shed 2 bases, with 12 bases lying between them. The CDR3 here is CASSLAAGPPYEQYF. The CDR3 bases are TGTGCCAGCAGCTTAGCCGCGGGGCCCCCCTACGAGCAGTACTTC.

This chain uses TRBV2 with TRBJ2-3, with 9 positions matching TRBD2. CDR1 is SNHLY and CDR2 is FYNNEI in the germline V gene. The CDR3 has 15 amino acids. V was clipped by 5 bases and J by 0 bases; unmatched bases: 3. This CDR3 is CASSLAGVSTDTQYF. The CDR3, as DNA: TGTGCCAGCAGTTTAGCGGGAGTAAGCACAGATACGCAGTATTTT.

This rearrangement joins TRBV25-1 to TRBJ2-7, with D possibly being TRBD2 (7 bases). Germline assignment: CDR1 MGHDK and CDR2 SYGVNS. The CDR3 extends over 15 amino acids. Trimming took 1 base from V and 2 from J, leaving 12 bases between them. Here the CDR3 DNA reads TGTGCCAGCAGTGAATTGGGCGGGGGCACCTACGAGCAGTACTTC. Amino acids: CASSELGGGTYEQYF.

The J gene is TRBJ2-4, the V gene TRBV19; D is perhaps TRBD2 (6 bases). Germline lookup yields CDR1 LNHDA and CDR2 SQIVND (reference sequence). The V end lost 7 bases, the J end lost 2 bases, and 12 bases lay between the germline ends. The CDR3 consists of 14 residues. The CDR3 DNA sequence: TGTGCCAGTAATACGGGAGCATCCAAAAACATTCAGTACTTC. Protein product: CASNTGASKNIQYF. Drawing the rest from reference TRBV19 and TRBJ2-4, the complete variable domain is DGGITQSPKYLFRKEGQNVTLSCEQNLNHDAMYWYRQDPGQGLRLIYYSQIVNDFQKGDIAEGYSVSREKKESFPLTVTSAQKNPTAFYLCASNTGASKNIQYFGAGTRLSVL.

This clone was picked up one time. The chain uses TRBV7-6 and TRBJ2-2; D tentatively fits TRBD1 or TRBD2 (5 bases each). Trimming pared 5 bases from V and 1 base from J, leaving 11 bases between. Germline V gene data show CDR1 as SGHVS and CDR2 as FNYEAQ. CDR3 length equals 15 residues. The CDR3 sequence: CASSVGTVNTGELFF. The CDR3 DNA reads as TGTGCCAGCAGCGTGGGGACGGTGAACACCGGGGAGCTGTTTTTT.

The J gene is TRBJ2-7, the V gene TRBV27; no clear D. The germline V gene encodes CDR1 MNHEY and CDR2 SMNVEV (reference sequence). CDR3 size: 14 residues. The V end lost 6 bases, the J end lost 3 bases, and 15 bases lay between the germline ends. The CDR3, as DNA: TGTGCCAGCAGAGCCTCTTGGGCACACTACGAGCAGTACTTC. It specifies CASRASWAHYEQYF.

This clone has only a few counts. The CDR3 nucleotides are TGTGCCAGCAGTTACTCTAATGGTCAGCCCCAGCATTTT. Translated: CASSYSNGQPQHF. The J gene is TRBJ1-5, the V gene TRBV6-6; D is unclear. This CDR3 has 13 residues. Germline V gene lookup returns CDR1 MNHNY and CDR2 SVGAGI (reference sequence). V lost 0 bases to trimming and J lost 6 bases, with 6 bases between them.

The genes are TRBV7-9 and TRBJ1-3; D call uncertain. This CDR3 contains 16 residues. From germline, CDR1 is SEHNR and CDR2 FQNEAQ (reference sequence). Trimming cost V 1 base and J 2 bases, with 12 bases left between them. The chain's CDR3 is CASSLGPGRTGNTIYF. The CDR3 region has the DNA TGTGCCAGCAGCTTAGGGCCGGGGAGAACTGGAAACACCATATATTTT.

This clone was picked up one time. CDR3 amino acids: CASSIRMAGTEAFF. CDR3 DNA: TGTGCCAGTAGTATAAGGATGGCGGGAACTGAAGCTTTCTTT. V is TRBV19 and J is TRBJ1-1; D gene uncertain. V gave up 2 bases and J gave up 5 bases, with 12 bases separating them. The germline V gene encodes CDR1 LNHDA and CDR2 SQIVND (reference sequence). The CDR3 sequence is 14 residues long.

The V and J genes are TRBV9 and TRBJ1-5; D ambiguous. Germline V gene data show CDR1 as SGDLS and CDR2 as YYNGEE. V shed 2 bases and J shed 0 bases, with 3 bases lying between them. This CDR3 is built from 13 residues. CDR3 in amino acids: CASSVSSNQPQHF. The DNA of the CDR3 is TGTGCCAGCAGCGTGTCTAGCAATCAGCCCCAGCATTTT.

In its sample, this clone was seen once. The chain carries TRBV29-1 and TRBJ2-7; TRBD2 matches at 8 bases. The J segment lost 7 bases and the V segment lost 6 bases, leaving 11 bases of the junction unmatched. There are 13 residues in the CDR3. Germline lookup yields CDR1 SQVTM and CDR2 ANQGSEA. This CDR3 is CSVTRRGGYEQYF. The CDR3 coding sequence is TGCAGCGTGACCCGTCGGGGGGGCTATGAGCAGTACTTC.

The chain couples TRBV19 to TRBJ1-5; possible D gene TRBD1, 6 bases. This CDR3 has 16 residues. V lost 6 bases and J 2 bases, leaving 17 bases between the germline ends. Germline V gene sequence: CDR1 LNHDA, CDR2 SQIVND (reference sequence). CDR3 DNA: TGTGCCAGTAGCAAAGGCAGGGGCTCGGGCAATCAGCCCCAGCATTTT. Protein product: CASSKGRGSGNQPQHF.

This clone was picked up one time. The chain employs TRBV6-4 and TRBJ2-5; tentatively, D is TRBD2 (5 bases). With 6 bases removed from V and 4 bases from J, the gap between germline ends came to 9 bases. Germline loops: CDR1 MRHNA, CDR2 SNTAGT. The CDR3 extends over 12 amino acids. CDR3 loop: CASSGGIETQYF. CDR3 nucleotide sequence: TGTGCCAGCAGCGGAGGAATAGAGACCCAGTACTTC.

The rearrangement links TRBV7-2 to TRBJ2-3, with D tentatively TRBD2 (6 bases). CDR1 SGHTA and CDR2 FQGNSA come from the germline V gene. CDR3 size: 14 residues. V was clipped by 5 bases and J by 3 bases, with 12 bases between them. The CDR3 DNA is TGTGCCAGCAGCCGAGGGCTAGCGACAGATACGCAGTATTTT. It yields the protein CASSRGLATDTQYF.

This rearrangement joins TRBV7-3 to TRBJ2-3; tentatively, D is TRBD2 (7 bases). CDR3 length: 15 amino acids. V lost 7 bases, J lost 5 bases, and 19 bases lay in between. Germline V gene data show CDR1 as SGHTA and CDR2 as FQGTGA. Here the CDR3 reads CASTSWGGEGDTQYF. CDR3 bases: TGTGCCAGCACCTCGTGGGGGGGCGAGGGAGATACGCAGTATTTT.